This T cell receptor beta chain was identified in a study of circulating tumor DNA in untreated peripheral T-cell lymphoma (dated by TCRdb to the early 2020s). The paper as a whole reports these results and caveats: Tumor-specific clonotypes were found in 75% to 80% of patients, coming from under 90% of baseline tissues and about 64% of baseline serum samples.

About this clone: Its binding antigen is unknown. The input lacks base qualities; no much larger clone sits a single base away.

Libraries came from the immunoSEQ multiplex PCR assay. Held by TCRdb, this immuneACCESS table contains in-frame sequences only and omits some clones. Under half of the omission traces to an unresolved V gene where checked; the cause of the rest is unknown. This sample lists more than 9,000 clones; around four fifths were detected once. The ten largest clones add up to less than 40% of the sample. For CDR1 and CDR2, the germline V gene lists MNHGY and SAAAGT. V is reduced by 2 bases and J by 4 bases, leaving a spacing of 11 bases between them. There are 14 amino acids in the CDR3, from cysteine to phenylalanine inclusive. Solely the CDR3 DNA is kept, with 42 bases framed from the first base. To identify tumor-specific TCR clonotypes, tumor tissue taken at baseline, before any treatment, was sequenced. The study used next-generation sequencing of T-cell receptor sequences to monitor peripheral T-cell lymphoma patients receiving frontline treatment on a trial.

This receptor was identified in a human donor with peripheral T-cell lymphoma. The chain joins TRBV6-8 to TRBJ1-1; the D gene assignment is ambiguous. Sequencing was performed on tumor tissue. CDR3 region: CASSYGRGGTEAFF. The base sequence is TGTGCCAGCAGTTACGGGCGGGGAGGCACTGAAGCTTTCTTT.